This entry describes one T cell receptor (beta chain). Its antigen is currently unknown. The data were obtained in a study of blood T cells in healthy people across ages. The authors ran a second PCR of about 6 to 11 cycles using a sample-barcoded 5' primer and a J-beta primer mix. In TCRdb, the 5' RACE reads were re-called with MiXCR into one record per CDR3 protein. The data hold approximately 1.5 million distinct CDR3 sequences, with roughly two fifths observed a single time. The sample, roughly 9.1 milliliters of peripheral blood, was drawn from each donor. PBMCs were isolated at a quantity of at least 6.5 million per sample. Study outcomes and limitations: Possibly confounding the expanded clonotype changes was the fact that donor CMV status was unknown. More naive CD4+ cells and higher diversity marked long-lived donors relative to aged donors.

This CDR3 is 15 amino acids long. V was pared by 6 bases and J by 1 base, with 10 bases between. Per the germline V gene, CDR1 is ENHRY and CDR2 is SYGVKD. Sequences were obtained from blood. The TCR comes from a woman between 18 and 29 years old in good health. The chain carries TRBV10-3 and TRBJ1-6; D unresolved. CDR3 loop: CAISDDRSYNSPLHF. CDR3 sequence (DNA): TGTGCCATCAGCGACGATCGGTCCTATAATTCACCCCTCCACTTT.